Following are 19 T cell receptor beta chains from one sample sequenced in a study of blood T cell repertoires in COVID-19. TCRdb's table, derived via immunoSEQ multiplex PCR, lists solely in-frame clones and lacks some. The sample contains about 48,000 clones, around four fifths of which appear only once. Sequencing was performed on peripheral blood. These TCRs come from a man between 70 and 80 years old with acute or convalescent COVID-19.

The V gene is TRBV6-2 or TRBV6-3, the J gene TRBJ1-1; D perhaps matches TRBD1 (6 bases). The CDR3 loop spans 18 amino acids. Trimming cost V 0 bases and J 4 bases, with 21 bases left between them. Germline values: CDR1 MNHEY, CDR2 SVGEGT. CDR3 DNA sequence: TGTGCCAGCAGTTACTCTTATCGGGGAGGGGGAAGTGGCACTGAAGCTTTCTTT. Its protein product is CASSYSYRGGGSGTEAFF.

This clone was recorded once. The CDR3 loop is CAISGARDSNEQFF. CDR3 sequence (DNA): TGTGCCATCAGTGGGGCTCGGGATTCTAATGAGCAGTTCTTC. The V and J genes are TRBV10-3 and TRBJ2-1; D may be TRBD2 (5 bases). CDR3 size: 14 residues. Germline CDR1 and CDR2: ENHRY and SYGVKD. The V gene lost 4 bases and the J gene lost 7 bases, with 14 bases spanning the gap.

The V call is TRBV9, the J call TRBJ2-2; no firm D call. V was cut by 0 bases and J by 7 bases, with 7 bases left in between. Germline CDR1 is SGDLS and CDR2 is YYNGEE. The CDR3 contains 13 residues. In DNA form, the CDR3 reads TGTGCCAGCAGCGTAGGGTACGGCGGGGAGCTGTTTTTT. Residues: CASSVGYGGELFF.

The chain uses TRBV18 and TRBJ2-4; possible D gene TRBD2, 6 bases. This CDR3 has 16 amino acids. Germline CDR1 reads KGHSH; CDR2 reads LQKENI. Trimming stripped 3 bases from V and 0 bases from J, with 12 bases between. The CDR3 region is CASSPIAVLAKNIQYF. The CDR3 DNA reads TGTGCCAGCTCACCCATAGCGGTTCTAGCCAAAAACATTCAGTACTTC. The whole variable domain, filled in from reference TRBV18 and TRBJ2-4, reads NAGVMQNPRHLVRRRGQEARLRCSPMKGHSHVYWYRQLPEEGLKFMVYLQKENIIDESGMPKERFSAEFPKEGPSILRIQQVVRGDSAAYFCASSPIAVLAKNIQYFGAGTRLSVL.

The gene calls are TRBV6-5 and TRBJ1-1; 8 nucleotides align to TRBD1. The junction had 9 bases not matched to a gene; V was cut back by 8 bases and J by 4 bases. The CDR3 totals 14 residues. The germline gives CDR1 MNHEY, CDR2 SVGAGI. The CDR3 DNA sequence: TGTGCCAGCTACCTTGACAGGGGCTTCACTGAAGCTTTCTTT. It translates to CASYLDRGFTEAFF.

This clone was detected only once. This chain connects TRBV7-9 to TRBJ2-1; TRBD1 might be the D (6 bases). CDR1 is SEHNR and CDR2 is FQNEAQ in the germline V gene (reference sequence). The V gene lost 6 bases and the J gene lost 8 bases, with 8 bases spanning the gap. CDR3 length: 11 amino acids. The CDR3 region is CASREGDEQFF. The CDR3 coding sequence is TGTGCCAGCAGAGAGGGGGATGAGCAGTTCTTC.

This clone was seen only once. CDR3 sequence reads: CASSLRLAGGPNTGELFF. The CDR3 DNA follows: TGTGCCAGCAGCTTAAGACTAGCGGGAGGCCCGAACACCGGGGAGCTGTTTTTT. This sequence joins TRBV7-9 and TRBJ2-2, with TRBD2 matching over 13 bases. The CDR3 has 18 amino acids. The germline V gene encodes CDR1 SEHNR and CDR2 FQNEAQ (reference sequence). After removal of 2 bases from V and 0 bases from J, the junction contained 3 bases not matched to a gene.

The chain recombines TRBV6-6 with TRBJ2-2, with TRBD1 matching over 7 bases. Looked up from germline, CDR1 is MNHNY and CDR2 is SVGAGI (reference sequence). The V segment lost 4 bases and the J segment 5 bases; nucleotides outside the gene matches: 4. The CDR3 extends over 14 amino acids. This CDR3 is CASSWTGLTGELFF. The CDR3 DNA reads as TGTGCCAGCAGTTGGACAGGATTAACCGGGGAGCTGTTTTTT.

The J gene is TRBJ1-1, the V gene TRBV11-2, with D perhaps matching TRBD1 (6 bases). The V gene's germline CDR1 is SGHAT and CDR2 FQNNGV. The CDR3 runs 13 residues. Trimming shortened V by 5 bases and J by 4 bases, and 11 bases separated the two germline ends. The CDR3 DNA is TGTGCCAGCAGCCTAAACAGGGCCACTGAAGCTTTCTTT. Translation: CASSLNRATEAFF.

The J gene is TRBJ2-7, the V gene TRBV20-1; possible D gene TRBD2, 6 bases. There are 14 residues in the CDR3. Germline V gene data show CDR1 as DFQATT and CDR2 as SNEGSKA (reference sequence). Trimming pared 3 bases from V and 3 bases from J, leaving 15 bases between. CDR3: CSASRGGKYYEQYF. The CDR3, as DNA: TGCAGTGCTAGTCGAGGCGGGAAATACTACGAGCAGTACTTC.

This chain links TRBV19 with TRBJ2-5, with D maybe TRBD2 (6 bases). The length of the CDR3 is 14 residues. Germline CDR1 reads LNHDA; CDR2 reads SQIVND (reference sequence). V lost 4 bases and J lost 4, with 13 bases in between. The DNA for the CDR3 is TGTGCCAGTAGTAGGCGGGACGGCCTAGAGACCCAGTACTTC. It is translated as CASSRRDGLETQYF. Combining the CDR3 with reference TRBV19 and TRBJ2-5 gives the whole variable domain DGGITQSPKYLFRKEGQNVTLSCEQNLNHDAMYWYRQDPGQGLRLIYYSQIVNDFQKGDIAEGYSVSREKKESFPLTVTSAQKNPTAFYLCASSRRDGLETQYFGPGTRLLVL.

J is TRBJ2-5 and V is TRBV14; D gene unclear. The CDR3 spans 14 residues. Germline CDR1 is SGHDN and CDR2 is FVKESK. The ends were cut back, 4 bases at V and 0 bases at J, with 9 bases in the middle. DNA for the CDR3: TGTGCCAGCAGCCTCCTCATAGACCAAGAGACCCAGTACTTC. Protein product: CASSLLIDQETQYF.

CDR3 coding DNA: TGTGCCAGCAGTTTAGGGGCCTCCTACAATGAGCAGTTCTTC. It specifies CASSLGASYNEQFF. The V and J genes are TRBV28 and TRBJ2-1; a possible D gene is TRBD1 (5 bases). CDR3 size: 14 residues. The V and J ends lost 2 bases and 0 bases respectively, with 5 bases between them. From germline, CDR1 is MDHEN and CDR2 SYDVKM.

J is TRBJ1-2 and V is TRBV24-1; 9 nucleotides agree with TRBD1. The CDR3 sequence is 13 residues long. Germline CDR1 and CDR2: KGHDR and SFDVKD. With V trimmed by 5 bases and J by 8 bases, 5 bases remained unmatched. In DNA, the CDR3 is TGTGCCACCAGTGCCGGACAGGGGCTGGGCTACACCTTC. Translated, it gives CATSAGQGLGYTF.

CDR3: CASTRDSGASPLHF. Written as DNA, the CDR3 is TGTGCCAGCACCCGGGACAGTGGGGCTTCACCCCTCCACTTT. The chain is built from TRBV6-5 and TRBJ1-6, with TRBD1 matching 7 bases. With 7 bases clipped from V and 9 bases from J, the junction kept 9 bases outside the gene matches. CDR1 is MNHEY and CDR2 is SVGAGI in the germline V gene. The CDR3 spans 14 residues.

This clone was found a few times. This chain links TRBV12-3 or TRBV12-4 with TRBJ1-4; the D is unclear. The CDR3 length is 12 residues. Trimming took off 5 bases at V and 14 bases at J, with 15 bases between the two ends. The CDR3 loop reads CASSLGDSRLFF. CDR3 in DNA: TGTGCCAGCAGTCTAGGAGACTCCCGGCTGTTTTTT.

The genes are TRBV7-8 and TRBJ1-2; the match to TRBD1 covers 8 bases. The germline V gene has CDR1 SGHVS and CDR2 FQNEAQ. CDR3 length equals 17 residues. The trim removed 1 base at V and 4 bases at J, leaving 11 bases unmatched. As DNA, the CDR3 is TGTGCCAGCAGCTTAGAACCGACCGGGACAGGCATCTATGGCTACACCTTC. Protein sequence: CASSLEPTGTGIYGYTF.

This clone occurred a few times. The rearrangement links TRBV15 to TRBJ2-1; D may be TRBD1 (5 bases). This CDR3 is built from 13 residues. Germline V gives CDR1 LNHNV, CDR2 YYDKDF (reference sequence). V lost 8 bases and J 5 bases, leaving 13 bases between the germline ends. The CDR3 DNA is TGTGCCACCCTTGGAAAGGGGAACAATGAGCAGTTCTTC. It codes for CATLGKGNNEQFF.

This chain connects TRBV18 to TRBJ1-3; no definite D call. This CDR3 region has 15 residues. Germline V gene lookup returns CDR1 KGHSH and CDR2 LQKENI. Trimming removed 0 bases at V and 0 bases at J, with 6 bases between. The CDR3 sequence is CASSPPVRSGNTIYF. The CDR3 DNA is TGTGCCAGCTCACCACCGGTGCGCTCTGGAAACACCATATATTTT.